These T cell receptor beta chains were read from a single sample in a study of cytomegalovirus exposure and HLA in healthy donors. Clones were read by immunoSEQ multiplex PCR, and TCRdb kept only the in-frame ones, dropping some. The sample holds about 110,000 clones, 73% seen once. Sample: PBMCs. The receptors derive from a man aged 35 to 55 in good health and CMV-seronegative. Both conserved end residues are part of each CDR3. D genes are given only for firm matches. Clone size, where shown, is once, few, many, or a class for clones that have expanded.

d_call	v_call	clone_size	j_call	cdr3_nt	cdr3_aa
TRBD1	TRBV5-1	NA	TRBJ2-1	TGCGCCAGGAGTCCACAGGGGGGATCCTCCTACAATGAGCAGTTCTTC	CARSPQGGSSYNEQFF
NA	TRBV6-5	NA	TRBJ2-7	TGTGCCAGCAGTCCTTTGGACAGTCGGGAGCAGTACTTC	CASSPLDSREQYF
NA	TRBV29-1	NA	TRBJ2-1	TGCAGCGCCCTCCGGGAGGGGGCCTCCTACAATGAGCAGTTCTTC	CSALREGASYNEQFF
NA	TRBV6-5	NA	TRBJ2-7	TGTGCCAGCCGTATTCAGGGGAGGGGCGAGCAGTACTTC	CASRIQGRGEQYF
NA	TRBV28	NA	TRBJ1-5	TGTGCCAGCAGTTTACGGGGGGCGGATAGCAATCAGCCCCAGCATTTT	CASSLRGADSNQPQHF
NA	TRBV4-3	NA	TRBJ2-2	TGCGCCAGCAGCCCAGGGGCAGGGGCCACCGGGGAGCTGTTTTTT	CASSPGAGATGELFF
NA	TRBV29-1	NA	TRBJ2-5	TGCAGCGTTTTCCCCGACAGTCAAGAGACCCAGTACTTC	CSVFPDSQETQYF
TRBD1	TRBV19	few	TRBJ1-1	TGTGCCAGTAGGAGCGGGAACAGGGGGCTCTTGAACACTGAAGCTTTCTTT	CASRSGNRGLLNTEAFF
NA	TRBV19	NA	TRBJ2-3	TGTGCCAGTAGTACCCAGGGAAGAACGCAGTATTTT	CASSTQGRTQYF
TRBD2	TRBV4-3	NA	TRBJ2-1	TGCGCCAGCAGCCAAGGTTTGTATGCTGGGACTACCGACAATGAGCAGTTCTTC	CASSQGLYAGTTDNEQFF
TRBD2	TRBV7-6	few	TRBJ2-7	TGTGCCAGCGGGGGGGATCACTACGAGCAGTACTTC	CASGGDHYEQYF
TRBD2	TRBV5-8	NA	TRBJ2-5	TGTGCCAGCAGCCTGGGACTAGCGGGGGAAGAGACCCAGTACTTC	CASSLGLAGEETQYF
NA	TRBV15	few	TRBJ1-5	TGTGCCACCAGCAGAGGGGGGGAGATAGGCAATCAGCCCCAGCATTTT	CATSRGGEIGNQPQHF
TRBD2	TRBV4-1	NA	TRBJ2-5	TGCGCCAGCAGCCCCCTACCCACTAGCGGGGGAAAAAAAAACCAAGAGACCCAGTACTTC	CASSPLPTSGGKKNQETQYF
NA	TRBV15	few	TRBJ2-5	TGTGCCACCAGCAGGCCGAGGGTAATGGAGACCCAGTACTTC	CATSRPRVMETQYF
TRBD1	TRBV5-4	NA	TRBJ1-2	TGTGCCAGCAGCTTGTCGGCGGGACAGGAGGATGGCTACACCTTC	CASSLSAGQEDGYTF
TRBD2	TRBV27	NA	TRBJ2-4	TGTGCCAGCAGTCAAAGGACTAGCGGGGGGGCCGGGACCAAAAACATTCAGTACTTC	CASSQRTSGGAGTKNIQYF
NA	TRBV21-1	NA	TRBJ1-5	TGTGCCAGCAGCAAAATTAATACGGGGTATCCCCAACAGCCCCAGCATTTT	CASSKINTGYPQQPQHF
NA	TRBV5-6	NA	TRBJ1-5	TGTGCCAGCAGCCGAGGGTTTCATCAGCCCCAGCATTTT	CASSRGFHQPQHF
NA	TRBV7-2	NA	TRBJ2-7	TGTGCCAGCAGCTCAGGAAGGGGGGGATCCTACGAGCAGTACTTC	CASSSGRGGSYEQYF
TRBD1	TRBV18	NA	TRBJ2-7	TGTGCCAGCTCAAAAGGGACAGGCTCATTGGAGCAGTACTTC	CASSKGTGSLEQYF
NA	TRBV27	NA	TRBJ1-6	TGTGCCAGCAGTTTCGCCGGGTCCCGTGTGATGTCCCTCCACTTT	CASSFAGSRVMSLHF
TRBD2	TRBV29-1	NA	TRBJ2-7	TGCAGCGTTGGGGCAGGGAGGGCCTACGAGCAGTACTTC	CSVGAGRAYEQYF
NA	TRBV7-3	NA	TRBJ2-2	TGTGCCAGCAGCTTGATTGCGAAGACAGGGAACACCGGGGAGCTGTTTTTT	CASSLIAKTGNTGELFF
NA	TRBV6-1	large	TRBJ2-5	TGTGCCACCCTCGGGACTTTGGAGGAGACCCAGTACTTC	CATLGTLEETQYF
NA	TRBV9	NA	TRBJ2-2	TGTGCCAGCAGCGTAGGCGGAGCCACCGGGGAGCTGTTTTTT	CASSVGGATGELFF
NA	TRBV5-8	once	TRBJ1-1	TGTGCCAGCAGCTACAGTAGTGAAGCTTTCTTT	CASSYSSEAFF
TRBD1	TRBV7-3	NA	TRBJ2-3	TGTGCCAGCAGCTCCCGACGACAGGGGAATTCAGATACGCAGTATTTT	CASSSRRQGNSDTQYF
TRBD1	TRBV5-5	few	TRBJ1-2	TGTGCCAGCAGCTTGTGGGACAGGGAGATCTATGGCTACACCTTC	CASSLWDREIYGYTF
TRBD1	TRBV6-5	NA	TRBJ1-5	TGTGCCAGCCGAGGGGGCTATAGCAATCAGCCCCAGCATTTT	CASRGGYSNQPQHF
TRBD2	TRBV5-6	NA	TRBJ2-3	TGTGCCAGCAGTTCCGGGACTAGCGGTACAGATACGCAGTATTTT	CASSSGTSGTDTQYF
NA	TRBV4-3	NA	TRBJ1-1	TGCGCCAGCAGCCAAGATTTAGGGGGAACTGAAGCTTTCTTT	CASSQDLGGTEAFF
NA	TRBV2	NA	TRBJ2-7	TGTGCCAGCAAGGTCGACAGAACGGGCGAGCAGTACTTC	CASKVDRTGEQYF
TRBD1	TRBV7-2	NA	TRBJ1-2	TGTGCCAGCAGTCCGGACAGGGCCGTCAGCTACACCTTC	CASSPDRAVSYTF
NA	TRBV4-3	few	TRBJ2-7	TGCGCCAGCAGCCAAGAGTACAGGGAAGTCTACGAGCAGTACTTC	CASSQEYREVYEQYF
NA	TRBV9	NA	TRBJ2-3	TGTGCCAGCAGCGTAGGAGCTCGAGGGCTCAATACAGATACGCAGTATTTT	CASSVGARGLNTDTQYF
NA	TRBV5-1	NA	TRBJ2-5	TGCGCCAGCAGTTTTTCTCGGCCGGGAGAGACCCAGTACTTC	CASSFSRPGETQYF
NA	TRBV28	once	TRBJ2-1	TGTGCCAGCAGTTTATCTGTCGGGAACGAGCAGTTCTTC	CASSLSVGNEQFF
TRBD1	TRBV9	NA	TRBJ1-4	TGTGCCAGCAGCGCCCGCGGGACAGGGTACGAAAAACTGTTTTTT	CASSARGTGYEKLFF
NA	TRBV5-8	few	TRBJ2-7	TGTGCCAGCAGCTTGGCCAACAGGTGGGAGCAGTACTTC	CASSLANRWEQYF
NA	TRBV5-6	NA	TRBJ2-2	TGTGCCAGCAGCTTCGGCAGGGCATTTATCACCGGGGAGCTGTTTTTT	CASSFGRAFITGELFF
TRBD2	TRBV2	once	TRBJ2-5	TGTGCCAGCACTGGGACTACCCAAGAGACCCAGTACTTC	CASTGTTQETQYF
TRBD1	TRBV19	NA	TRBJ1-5	TGTGCCAGTAGTACCCGACAGGGGGCGAGCAATCAGCCCCAGCATTTT	CASSTRQGASNQPQHF
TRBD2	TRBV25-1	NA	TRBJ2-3	TGTGCCAGCATGGCGAGCGGGGAGTCCACAGATACGCAGTATTTT	CASMASGESTDTQYF
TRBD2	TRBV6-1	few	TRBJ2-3	TGTGCCAGCAGTAGACTAGCGGGGGGGTCAGATACGCAGTATTTT	CASSRLAGGSDTQYF
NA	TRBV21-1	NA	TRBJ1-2	TGTGCCAGCAGCAAGGACAAGGAACACAGGAAGGAAGGCTCCTATGGCTACACCTTC	CASSKDKEHRKEGSYGYTF
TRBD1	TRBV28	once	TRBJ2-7	TGTGCCAGCAGAGAACAGGGGGCCTACGAGCAGTACTTC	CASREQGAYEQYF
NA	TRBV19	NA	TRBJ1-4	TGTGCCAGTAGTCCACGTATAAGCGGGACCTCTCATGAAAAACTGTTTTTT	CASSPRISGTSHEKLFF
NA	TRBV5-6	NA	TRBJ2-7	TGTGCCAGCAGCTTTGGGCAGGTCTCCTACGAGCAGTACTTC	CASSFGQVSYEQYF
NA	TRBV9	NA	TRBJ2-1	TGTGCCAGCAGCCCGACGGGGGTTTCCTACAATGAGCAGTTCTTC	CASSPTGVSYNEQFF
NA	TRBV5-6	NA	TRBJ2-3	TGTGCCAGCCGCTTGGCCTCGGCGGGGACTAGCACAGATACGCAGTATTTT	CASRLASAGTSTDTQYF
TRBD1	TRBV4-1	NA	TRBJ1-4	TGCGCCAGCAGCCAAGAACAGGGACAGTTTGAAAAACTGTTTTTT	CASSQEQGQFEKLFF
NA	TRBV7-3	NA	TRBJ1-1	TGTGCCAGCAGCTTAACTGCAACTCAGGGGCGACTGAACACTGAAGCTTTCTTT	CASSLTATQGRLNTEAFF
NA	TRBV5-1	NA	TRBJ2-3	TGCGCCAGCAGCCCCACTCGCCTGCGGGCAGATACGCAGTATTTT	CASSPTRLRADTQYF
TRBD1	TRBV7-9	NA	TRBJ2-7	TGTGCCAGCAGCTGGGGACAGGGAGGGACCTACGAGCAGTACTTC	CASSWGQGGTYEQYF
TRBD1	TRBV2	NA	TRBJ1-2	TGTGCCAGCAGTGTGGACAGGCCCTATGGCTACACCTTC	CASSVDRPYGYTF
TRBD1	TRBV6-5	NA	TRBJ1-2	TGTGCCAGCAGTACGCCCGGGACAGGGGGCTATGGCTACACCTTC	CASSTPGTGGYGYTF
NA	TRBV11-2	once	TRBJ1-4	TGTGCCAGCAGTCGAAAAATCGACAGTCCTAATGAAAAACTGTTTTTT	CASSRKIDSPNEKLFF
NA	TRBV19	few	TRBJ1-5	TGTGCCAGTAGTCCCCCGAACTGGCCCCAGCATTTT	CASSPPNWPQHF
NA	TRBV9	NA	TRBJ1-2	TGTGCCAGCAGCGTAGCTGTCGACAGTAACTATGGCTACACCTTC	CASSVAVDSNYGYTF